What follows are 4 T cell receptor beta chains derived from one specimen sequenced in a study of T cell repertoires in cytomegalovirus infection (dated by TCRdb to about 2019). Interpreted using the paper, the treatment or condition label stands for: in vitro stimulation with specific CMV peptide epitopes to enrich CMV-specific T cells. Their antigens are not known. The instrument given in TCRdb is Illumina HiSeq 1500. TCRdb redid the processing of the public reads, applying fastp at Q25 and MiXCR, and retained in-frame beta chains. Rows are combined by CDR3 protein, so each entry shows the most common genes and DNA. The sample table contains approximately 910,000 distinct CDR3 sequences; only one count was recorded for roughly 30% of them. The biggest ten clones account for about an eighth of the sample. The material was cultured CD8+ T cells from PBMCs, obtained from culture after CMV antigen stimulation. Receptor source: a human donor in good health (CMV status not recorded). Some clones in this sample may be carry-over from other donors' samples.

The rearrangement links TRBV6-2 or TRBV6-3 to TRBJ2-1; D is unresolved. With 6 bases removed from V and 4 bases from J, the gap between germline ends came to 10 bases. The CDR3 sequence is 13 residues long. Per the germline V gene, CDR1 is MNHEY and CDR2 is SVGEGT. The chain's CDR3 is CASSRYVYNEQFF. The CDR3 DNA follows: TGTGCCAGCAGCCGATACGTGTACAATGAGCAGTTCTTC.

J is TRBJ2-3 and V is TRBV6-6; 9 bases line up with TRBD1. This CDR3 has 18 amino acids. V lost 0 bases to trimming and J lost 3 bases; unmatched junction nucleotides: 10. In germline, CDR1 is MNHNY, CDR2 SVGAGI (reference sequence). This CDR3 is CASSYSTGTGRWTDTQYF. The CDR3 DNA is TGTGCCAGCAGTTACTCAACCGGGACAGGGCGATGGACAGATACGCAGTATTTT.

Only a few counts were recorded for this clonotype. V usage is TRBV28 and J usage is TRBJ2-1, with a tentative D call TRBD1 (5 bases). Trimming took off 4 bases at V and 0 bases at J, with 10 bases between the two ends. The CDR3 has 15 amino acids. Per germline, CDR1 MDHEN and CDR2 SYDVKM. The CDR3 bases are TGTGCCAGCAGTTCAGTGACAGCCTCCTACAATGAGCAGTTCTTC. Translating gives CASSSVTASYNEQFF.

This clonotype has just a few counts. The chain couples TRBV11-2 to TRBJ1-4; no clear D. Trimming took off 1 base at V and 7 bases at J, with 10 bases between the two ends. Germline V CDR1 and CDR2: SGHAT, FQNNGV. There are 14 residues in the CDR3. Written as DNA, the CDR3 is TGTGCCAGCAGCTTAGCCGGTCGGGTTGAAAAACTGTTTTTT. Protein sequence: CASSLAGRVEKLFF.